This TCR beta chain was captured by sequencing in a study of T cells in narcolepsy. Sequenced by immunoSEQ multiplex PCR; TCRdb stores in-frame clones only, minus some. The sample contains some 37,000 clones, approximately 86% of which appear only once. Findings of the study overall: Autoreactive clonotypes reportedly recurred in blood of same and different patients, not controls.

Germline V gives CDR1 SGHDT, CDR2 YYEEEE. The CDR3 spans 14 residues. V shed 0 bases and J shed 2 bases, with 8 bases lying between them. A note on this clone: Antigen: not known.

The chain uses TRBV5-6 and TRBJ1-2, with TRBD1 as a possible D gene (6 bases). The sample comprised CD45RA- memory CD4+ T cells from PBMCs. This receptor was obtained from a human donor with narcolepsy. CDR3 coding DNA: TGTGCCAGCAGCTTGGCCGACAGGAACTATGGCTACACCTTC. The encoded protein is CASSLADRNYGYTF.